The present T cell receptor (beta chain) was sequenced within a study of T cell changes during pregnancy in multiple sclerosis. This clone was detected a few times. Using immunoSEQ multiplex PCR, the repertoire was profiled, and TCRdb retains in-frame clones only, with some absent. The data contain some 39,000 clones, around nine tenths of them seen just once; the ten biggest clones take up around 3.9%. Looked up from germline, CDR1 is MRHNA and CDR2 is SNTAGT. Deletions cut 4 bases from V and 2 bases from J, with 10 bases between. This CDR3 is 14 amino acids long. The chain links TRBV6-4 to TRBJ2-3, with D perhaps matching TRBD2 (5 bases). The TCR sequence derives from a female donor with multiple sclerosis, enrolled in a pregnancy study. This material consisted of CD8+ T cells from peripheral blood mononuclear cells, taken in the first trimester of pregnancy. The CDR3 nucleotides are TGTGCCAGCAGTGTAGGAGCGGACACAGATACGCAGTATTTT. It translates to CASSVGADTDTQYF.